This entry lists 24 T cell receptor beta chains sequenced from one sample in a study of breast tumors, draining lymph nodes, adjacent tissues. TCRdb re-called the multiplex PCR reads through MiXCR, storing one row per CDR3 protein. The sample lists about 270,000 distinct CDR3 sequences, over 30% occurring once. Samples came from axillary lymph nodes draining the breast cancer. Sequencing input: axillary lymph node tissue. The receptor set was obtained from a female donor with breast cancer. Some clones in this sample may be carry-over from other donors' samples.

This clonotype was seen once. The chain is built from TRBV5-1 and TRBJ1-2; 9 nucleotides line up with TRBD1. J was trimmed by 6 bases and V by 4 bases; bases with no gene match: 4. Germline V lookup: CDR1 SGHRS, CDR2 YFSETQ. This CDR3 has 13 amino acids. DNA of the CDR3: TGCGCCAGCAGCCAATGGACAGGGGATGGCTACACCTTC. It translates to CASSQWTGDGYTF.

Comments on this clonotype: An end of the junction differs from the germline gene, which may be a read error. V usage is TRBV11-2 and J usage is TRBJ2-1; D ambiguous. The length of the CDR3 is 12 residues. Looked up from germline, CDR1 is SGHAT and CDR2 is FQNNGV. DNA for the CDR3: TGTGCCAGCAGCATCTTATTTAATGCGCAGTTCTTC. It is translated as CASSILFNAQFF.

In this sample, this clonotype turned up many times. V is TRBV2 and J is TRBJ1-2; 12 bases are a match to TRBD1. This CDR3 contains 13 residues. Germline V gene sequence: CDR1 SNHLY, CDR2 FYNNEI. V lost 10 bases to trimming and J lost 7 bases; unmatched junction nucleotides: 7. The CDR3 spells CAIEGQGAAGYTF. Here the CDR3 DNA reads TGTGCCATCGAGGGACAGGGGGCGGCTGGCTACACCTTC.

In this sample, this clonotype turned up many times. The CDR3 loop is CASSLGPAGGEQPQHF. CDR3 sequence (DNA): TGCGCCAGCAGCTTGGGACCCGCCGGAGGGGAACAGCCCCAGCATTTT. The gene calls are TRBV5-1 and TRBJ1-5; tentative D call: TRBD1 (5 bases). Between the trimmed V and J ends, which lost 0 bases and 7 bases, there was a span of 17 bases. Germline V lookup: CDR1 SGHRS, CDR2 YFSETQ. This CDR3 comprises 16 residues. Full variable domain (rest looked up from reference TRBV5-1 and TRBJ1-5): KAGVTQTPRYLIKTRGQQVTLSCSPISGHRSVSWYQQTPGQGLQFLFEYFSETQRNKGNFPGRFSGRQFSNSRSEMNVSTLELGDSALYLCASSLGPAGGEQPQHFGDGTRLSIL.

This clonotype was observed at least ten times. This chain uses TRBV7-9 with TRBJ1-2; TRBD1 matches 7 bases. J gave up 2 bases and V 11 bases, and 5 bases lay outside the gene matches. Germline CDR1 and CDR2: SEHNR and FQNEAQ (reference sequence). This CDR3 comprises 12 residues. In DNA form, the CDR3 reads TGTGCCGGGTGGGACAGCAACTATGGCTACACCTTC. Its protein is CAGWDSNYGYTF.

This clonotype was counted ten times or more. The chain employs TRBV7-2 and TRBJ2-1; maybe TRBD1 (5 bases). Trimming took 4 bases from V and 8 from J, leaving 18 bases between them. Germline V lookup: CDR1 SGHTA, CDR2 FQGNSA. CDR3 length: 15 residues. CDR3 residues: CASSSPGPRADEQFF. CDR3 sequence (DNA): TGTGCCAGCAGCTCGCCGGGCCCCAGGGCTGATGAGCAGTTCTTC.

This clonotype occurred many times. This chain connects TRBV6-4 to TRBJ2-7, with D perhaps TRBD1 (6 bases). Trimming pared 3 bases from V and 3 bases from J, leaving 12 bases between. Per germline, CDR1 MRHNA and CDR2 SNTAGT. This CDR3 contains 14 residues. The DNA of the CDR3 is TGTGCCAGCAGTGAGGGTAGGGACATCTACGAGCAGTACTTC. It encodes CASSEGRDIYEQYF.

The chain carries TRBV7-3 and TRBJ2-1, with 9 bases fitting TRBD1. V gave up 5 bases and J gave up 3 bases; unmatched junction bases: 11. Germline-derived CDR1 and CDR2 are SGHTA and FQGTGA. This CDR3 has 17 residues. CDR3 loop: CASSRAQGAGGYNEQFF. For the CDR3, the DNA is TGTGCCAGCAGCAGAGCACAGGGGGCGGGTGGCTACAATGAGCAGTTCTTC.

This clonotype was recorded at least ten times. The genes are TRBV5-1 and TRBJ2-7; perhaps TRBD2 as D (5 bases). CDR3 length: 13 residues. Germline values: CDR1 SGHRS, CDR2 YFSETQ. V was trimmed by 5 bases and J by 7 bases, leaving 16 bases between them. The CDR3 coding sequence is TGCGCCAGCAGGGCTGAGGGCCGAAGAGAGCAGTACTTC. Translated, it gives CASRAEGRREQYF.

This rearrangement joins TRBV30 to TRBJ1-5; D is ambiguous. The V gene's germline CDR1 is GTSNPN and CDR2 SVGIG (reference sequence). The CDR3 has 16 residues. Trimming removed 2 bases from V and 0 bases from J, with 14 bases in between. In DNA, the CDR3 is TGTGCCTGGAGTAAAGAGGCAGTCTTTAGCAATCAGCCCCAGCATTTT. Amino acid sequence: CAWSKEAVFSNQPQHF.

This clonotype has at least ten counts. The rearrangement uses TRBV7-8 and TRBJ1-5; D perhaps matches TRBD1 (6 bases). The CDR3 consists of 15 residues. The V gene's germline CDR1 is SGHVS and CDR2 FQNEAQ. Trimming removed 6 bases at V and 5 bases at J, with 17 bases between. The CDR3 reads CASSTGTTMDQPQHF. CDR3 nucleotides: TGTGCCAGCAGTACAGGGACGACGATGGATCAGCCCCAGCATTTT.

Concerning this clonotype: The conserved phenylalanine or tryptophan is not found at the CDR3 terminus, so this likely reflects a read error. The genes are TRBV7-9 and TRBJ1-2, with D hard to call. This CDR3 region has 14 residues. The V end lost 1 base, the J end lost 4 bases, and 10 bases lay between the germline ends. Germline V gives CDR1 SEHNR, CDR2 FQNEAQ (reference sequence). The CDR3 loop is CASSLVSDIYGYTL. CDR3 coding DNA: TGTGCCAGCAGCTTAGTTTCAGACATCTATGGCTACACCCTC.

This clonotype appeared many times. The genes are TRBV11-3 and TRBJ2-1, with 14 bases matching TRBD2. There are 16 residues in the CDR3. V was clipped by 3 bases and J by 7 bases; unmatched bases: 5. Germline V CDR1 and CDR2: SGHNT, YENEEA. In DNA, the CDR3 is TGTGCCAGCAGCTTGGGGACTAGCGGGAGAGAGAATGAGCAGTTCTTC. This gives the protein CASSLGTSGRENEQFF. Variable domain in full (rest from reference TRBV11-3 and TRBJ2-1): EAGVVQSPRYKIIEKKQPVAFWCNPISGHNTLYWYLQNLGQGPELLIRYENEEAVDDSQLPKDRFSAERLKGVDSTLKIQPAELGDSAVYLCASSLGTSGRENEQFFGPGTRLTVL.

This clonotype has more than one count but fewer than ten. The chain employs TRBV9 and TRBJ1-1, with TRBD1 matching over 8 bases. There are 12 residues in the CDR3. J was trimmed by 6 bases and V by 2 bases; bases with no gene match: 0. Per the germline V gene, CDR1 is SGDLS and CDR2 is YYNGEE. This CDR3 is CASSVTGAEAFF. The CDR3 region has the DNA TGTGCCAGCAGCGTGACAGGGGCTGAAGCTTTCTTT.

This clonotype came up many times. This sequence joins TRBV7-8 and TRBJ2-7; 10 nucleotides match TRBD2. From germline, CDR1 is SGHVS and CDR2 FQNEAQ. V gave up 4 bases and J gave up 4 bases; unmatched junction bases: 7. This CDR3 region has 15 residues. CDR3 bases: TGTGCCAGCAGCTATTTAGCGGGAGGAGTGTACGAGCAGTACTTC. Protein: CASSYLAGGVYEQYF.

Points on this clonotype: The CDR3 does not end in the conserved phenylalanine or tryptophan, so this is likely a read error. The chain uses TRBV28 and TRBJ1-5; no definite D call. Germline CDR1 is MDHEN and CDR2 is SYDVKM. V lost 7 bases and J 5 bases, leaving 12 bases between the germline ends. CDR3 length: 13 residues. CDR3 in DNA: TGTGCCAGCACAGGTTACGAATATCAGCCCCAGCATCTT. Translation: CASTGYEYQPQHL.

Regarding this clonotype: A single base separates this from a much larger clone, so it may be a read error. The rearrangement uses TRBV9 and TRBJ2-1; 13 nucleotides align to TRBD2. The V gene end was trimmed by 4 bases and the J gene end by 6 bases; junction bases not matched to a gene: 13. CDR1 and CDR2 (germline): SGDLS, YYNGEE. This CDR3 comprises 18 residues. The CDR3 DNA is TGTGCCAGCAGCATAGCCCCTTTACTAGCGGGAGGGCCCAATGAGCAGTTCTTC. It translates to CASSIAPLLAGGPNEQFF.

There are many counts of this clonotype. The rearrangement joins TRBV12-3 or TRBV12-4 to TRBJ1-2; 11 bases fit TRBD1. The CDR3 extends over 14 amino acids. V dropped 6 bases and J dropped 8; count of bases not matched to a gene: 8. This CDR3 reads CASRVGQGERGYTF. As DNA, the CDR3 is TGTGCCAGCAGGGTGGGACAGGGGGAGCGGGGCTACACCTTC.

The genes are TRBV7-2 and TRBJ2-3, with 7 bases that match TRBD2. CDR1 and CDR2 from the germline V gene are SGHTA and FQGNSA. Unmatched junction bases numbered 12, after V lost 5 bases and J lost 4 bases. This CDR3 spans 16 amino acids. CDR3: CASSPDSAGEADTQYF. The DNA for the CDR3 is TGTGCCAGCAGCCCCGACTCCGCGGGAGAGGCAGATACGCAGTATTTT.

Many counts were recorded for this clonotype. The chain uses TRBV12-5 and TRBJ2-7, with D maybe TRBD2 (5 bases). The CDR3 length is 13 residues. CDR1 is LGHNT and CDR2 is FRNRAP in the germline V gene. V was shortened by 1 base and J by 7 bases, with 11 bases between the two germline ends. CDR3 DNA: TGTGCTAGTGGTTTGGAGCCGGGCGGGGAGCAGTACTTC. Amino acids: CASGLEPGGEQYF.

This clonotype has just one count. A much larger clone sits a single nucleotide away, making a read error possible. V is TRBV4-2 and J is TRBJ1-3; a weak D match, TRBD1 (6 bases). The CDR3 has 15 amino acids. Germline V lookup: CDR1 LGHNA, CDR2 YNFKEQ. CDR3 in amino acids: CASSQETGAGNTICF. CDR3 bases: TGTGCCAGCAGCCAAGAAACGGGGGCTGGAAACACCATATGTTTT.

This clonotype was detected ten times or more. V and J are TRBV20-1 and TRBJ2-7; 10 bases agree with TRBD1. From germline, CDR1 is DFQATT and CDR2 SNEGSKA (reference sequence). CDR3 length equals 15 residues. After removal of 6 bases from V and 1 base from J, the junction contained 9 bases not matched to a gene. The DNA of the CDR3 is TGCAGTGCGAACCGACAGGGGGCGATATCCTACGAGCAGTACTTC. It yields the protein CSANRQGAISYEQYF.

This clonotype has ten or more counts. V gene TRBV19 combines with J gene TRBJ2-2; D perhaps matches TRBD2 (5 bases). The V and J ends lost 7 bases and 0 bases respectively, with 15 bases between them. In germline, CDR1 is LNHDA, CDR2 SQIVND (reference sequence). This CDR3 contains 16 residues. Here the CDR3 DNA reads TGTGCCAGTACTGGAGGACCCACCGCGAACACCGGGGAGCTGTTTTTT. Amino acids: CASTGGPTANTGELFF.

V usage is TRBV19 and J usage is TRBJ1-3; 9 bases are shared with TRBD1. Trimming cost V 9 bases and J 10 bases; bases outside gene matches: 7. The CDR3 runs 12 residues. Germline CDR1 and CDR2: LNHDA and SQIVND (reference sequence). The CDR3 bases are TGTGCCAGCAGGGGACAGGGTAATACCATATATTTT. This translates into CASRGQGNTIYF.